This T cell receptor beta chain is drawn from a study of OX40 agonist ivuxolimab in advanced cancers. For the study at large: Patients in dose escalation had liver, melanoma, kidney or head and neck cancers. Three patients got partial responses; one had hepatocellular carcinoma and two had cutaneous melanoma. Study-wide results and limits: Expanded clones belonging to CD8+ T cells outnumbered, on average, those of CD4+. There was clonal expansion of CD4+ and CD8+ blood T cells by week 6 at 0.1 to 3.0 mg/kg.

V dropped 1 base and J dropped 1 base, with 8 bases sitting between them. Germline lookup yields CDR1 LNHDA and CDR2 SQIVND (reference sequence). This CDR3 has 15 amino acids. Assay used: immunoSEQ multiplex PCR; TCRdb lists only in-frame clones, some missing. The sample records under 15,000 clones, approximately 76% being singletons. Remarks on this clone: The antigen remains unidentified.

This receptor was obtained from an adult with an advanced solid tumor such as melanoma, head and neck, liver or kidney cancer. The starting material was CD4+ or CD8+ T cells sorted from blood, obtained in a trial of the OX40 agonist ivuxolimab. The chain links TRBV19 to TRBJ2-1; D gene unclear. Here the CDR3 reads CASSIVRWSYNEQFF. The DNA for the CDR3 is TGTGCCAGTAGTATAGTAAGGTGGTCCTACAATGAGCAGTTCTTC.